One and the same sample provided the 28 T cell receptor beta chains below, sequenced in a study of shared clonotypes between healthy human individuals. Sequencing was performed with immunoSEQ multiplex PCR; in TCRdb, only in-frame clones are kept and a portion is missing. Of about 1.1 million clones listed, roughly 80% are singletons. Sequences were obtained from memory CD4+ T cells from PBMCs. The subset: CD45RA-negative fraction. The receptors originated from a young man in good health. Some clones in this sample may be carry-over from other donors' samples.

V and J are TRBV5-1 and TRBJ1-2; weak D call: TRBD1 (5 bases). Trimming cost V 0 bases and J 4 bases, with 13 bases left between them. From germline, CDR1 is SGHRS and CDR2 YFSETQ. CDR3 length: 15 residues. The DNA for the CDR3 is TGCGCCAGCAGCTTGGCTCAGGGACCTTCCTATGGCTACACCTTC. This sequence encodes CASSLAQGPSYGYTF.

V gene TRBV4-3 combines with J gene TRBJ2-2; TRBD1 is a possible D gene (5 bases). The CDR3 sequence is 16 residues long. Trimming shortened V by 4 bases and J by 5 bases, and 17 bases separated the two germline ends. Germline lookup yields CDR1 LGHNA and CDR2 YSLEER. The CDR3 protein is CASSPKPTVITGELFF. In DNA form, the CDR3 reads TGCGCCAGCAGCCCCAAACCGACAGTTATAACCGGGGAGCTGTTTTTT.

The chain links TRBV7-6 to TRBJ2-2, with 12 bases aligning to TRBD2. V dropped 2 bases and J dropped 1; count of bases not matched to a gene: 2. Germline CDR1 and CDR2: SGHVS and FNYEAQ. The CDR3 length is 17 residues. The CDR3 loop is CASSLSSGRGNTGELFF. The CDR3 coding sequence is TGTGCCAGCAGCTTATCTAGCGGGAGGGGGAACACCGGGGAGCTGTTTTTT.

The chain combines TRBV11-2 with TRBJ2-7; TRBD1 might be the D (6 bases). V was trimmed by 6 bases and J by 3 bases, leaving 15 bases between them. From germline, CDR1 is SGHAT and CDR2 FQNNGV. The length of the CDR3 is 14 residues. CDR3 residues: CASSPNRDNYEQYF. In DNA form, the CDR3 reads TGTGCCAGCAGTCCAAACCGGGACAACTACGAGCAGTACTTC. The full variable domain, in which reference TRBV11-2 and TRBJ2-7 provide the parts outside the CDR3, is EAGVAQSPRYKIIEKRQSVAFWCNPISGHATLYWYQQILGQGPKLLIQFQNNGVVDDSQLPKDRFSAERLKGVDSTLKIQPAKLEDSAVYLCASSPNRDNYEQYFGPGTRLTVT.

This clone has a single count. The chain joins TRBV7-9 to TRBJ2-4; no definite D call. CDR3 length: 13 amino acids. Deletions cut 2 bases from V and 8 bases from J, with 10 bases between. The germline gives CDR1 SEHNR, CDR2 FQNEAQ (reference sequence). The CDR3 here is CASSLNTRDIQYF. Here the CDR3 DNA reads TGTGCCAGCAGCTTAAACACAAGGGACATTCAGTACTTC.

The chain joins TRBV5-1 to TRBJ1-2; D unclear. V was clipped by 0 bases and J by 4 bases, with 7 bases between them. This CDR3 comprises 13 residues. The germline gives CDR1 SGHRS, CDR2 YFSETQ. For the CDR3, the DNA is TGCGCCAGCAGCTTGGGGCAGTCCTATGGCTACACCTTC. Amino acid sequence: CASSLGQSYGYTF.

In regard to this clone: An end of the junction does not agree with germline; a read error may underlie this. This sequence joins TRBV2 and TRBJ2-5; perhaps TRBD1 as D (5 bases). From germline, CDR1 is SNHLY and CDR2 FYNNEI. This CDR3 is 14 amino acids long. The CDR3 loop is CASRLRQTKETQHF. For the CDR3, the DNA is TGTGCCAGCAGGCTAAGACAGACAAAAGAGACCCAGCACTTC.

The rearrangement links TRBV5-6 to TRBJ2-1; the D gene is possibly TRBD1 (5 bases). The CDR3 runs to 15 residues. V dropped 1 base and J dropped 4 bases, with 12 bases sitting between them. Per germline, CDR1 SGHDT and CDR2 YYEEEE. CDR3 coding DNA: TGTGCCAGCAGCTTGTGGGGCATCGGTTACAATGAGCAGTTCTTC. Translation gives CASSLWGIGYNEQFF.

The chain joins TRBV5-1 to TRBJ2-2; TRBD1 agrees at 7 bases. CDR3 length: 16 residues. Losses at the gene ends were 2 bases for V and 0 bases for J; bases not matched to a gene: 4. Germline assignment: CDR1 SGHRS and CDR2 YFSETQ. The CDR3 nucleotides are TGCGCCAGCAGCTTACAGGGGCCCGCGAACACCGGGGAGCTGTTTTTT. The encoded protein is CASSLQGPANTGELFF.

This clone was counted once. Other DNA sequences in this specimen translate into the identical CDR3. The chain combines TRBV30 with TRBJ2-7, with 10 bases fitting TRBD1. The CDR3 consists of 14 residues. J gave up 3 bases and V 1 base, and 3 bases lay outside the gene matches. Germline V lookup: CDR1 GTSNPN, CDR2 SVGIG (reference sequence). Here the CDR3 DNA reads TGTGCCTGGAGTGGGACAGGGGGGTACTACGAGCAGTACTTC. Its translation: CAWSGTGGYYEQYF.

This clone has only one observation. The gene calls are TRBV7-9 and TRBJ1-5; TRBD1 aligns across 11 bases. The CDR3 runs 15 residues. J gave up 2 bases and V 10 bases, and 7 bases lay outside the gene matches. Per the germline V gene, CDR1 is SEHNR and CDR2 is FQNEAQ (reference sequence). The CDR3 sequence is CATQGGQGGNQPQHF. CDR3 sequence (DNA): TGTGCCACCCAGGGGGGACAGGGGGGCAATCAGCCCCAGCATTTT.

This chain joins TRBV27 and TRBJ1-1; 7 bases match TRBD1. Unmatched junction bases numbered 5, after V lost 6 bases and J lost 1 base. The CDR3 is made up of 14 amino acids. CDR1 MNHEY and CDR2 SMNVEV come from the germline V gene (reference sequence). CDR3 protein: CASSGTAPNTEAFF. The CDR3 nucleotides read TGTGCCAGCAGCGGGACAGCCCCGAACACTGAAGCTTTCTTT.

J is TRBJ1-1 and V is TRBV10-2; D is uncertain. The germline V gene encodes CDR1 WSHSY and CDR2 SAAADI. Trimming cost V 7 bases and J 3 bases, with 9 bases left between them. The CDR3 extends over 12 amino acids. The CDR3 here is CASMRGHTEAFF. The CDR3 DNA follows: TGCGCCAGCATGCGCGGTCACACTGAAGCTTTCTTT.

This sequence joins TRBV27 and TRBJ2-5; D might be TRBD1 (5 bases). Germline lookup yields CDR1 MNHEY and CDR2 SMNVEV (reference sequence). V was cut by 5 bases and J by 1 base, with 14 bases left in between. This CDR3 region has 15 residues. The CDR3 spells CASSVTGFPQETQYF. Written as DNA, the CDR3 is TGTGCCAGCAGTGTCACAGGATTCCCCCAAGAGACCCAGTACTTC.

The CDR3 DNA is TGTGCCAGCAGCTTGTGGACAGGAACCTACAATGAGCAGTTCTTC. This encodes CASSLWTGTYNEQFF. The chain is built from TRBV7-2 and TRBJ2-1; 7 bases match TRBD1. With V trimmed by 3 bases and J by 2 bases, 4 bases remained unmatched. This CDR3 has 15 residues. CDR1 SGHTA and CDR2 FQGNSA come from the germline V gene.

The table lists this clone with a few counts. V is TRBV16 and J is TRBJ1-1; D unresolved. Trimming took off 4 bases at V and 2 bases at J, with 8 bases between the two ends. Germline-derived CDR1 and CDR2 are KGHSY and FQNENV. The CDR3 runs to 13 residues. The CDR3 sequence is CASSPKQNTEAFF. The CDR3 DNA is TGTGCCAGCAGCCCTAAACAAAACACTGAAGCTTTCTTT.

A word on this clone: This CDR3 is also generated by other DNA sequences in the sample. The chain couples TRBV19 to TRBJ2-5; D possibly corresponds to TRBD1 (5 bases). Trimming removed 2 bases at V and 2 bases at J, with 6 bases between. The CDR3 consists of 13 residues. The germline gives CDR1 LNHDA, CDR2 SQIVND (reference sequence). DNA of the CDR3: TGTGCCAGTAGTATAAACAGGCAAGAGACCCAGTACTTC. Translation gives CASSINRQETQYF.

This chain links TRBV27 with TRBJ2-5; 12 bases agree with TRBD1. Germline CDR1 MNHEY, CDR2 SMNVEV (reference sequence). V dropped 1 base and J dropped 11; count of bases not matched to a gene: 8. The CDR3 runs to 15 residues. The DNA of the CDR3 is TGTGCCAGCAGTTTATTCGGGACAGGGGGCGCTGAGCAGTACTTC. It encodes CASSLFGTGGAEQYF.

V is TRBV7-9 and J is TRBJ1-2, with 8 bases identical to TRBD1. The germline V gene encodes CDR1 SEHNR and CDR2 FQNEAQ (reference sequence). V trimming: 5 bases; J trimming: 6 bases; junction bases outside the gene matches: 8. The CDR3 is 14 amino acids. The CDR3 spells CASSPRDRIDGYTF. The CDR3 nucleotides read TGTGCCAGCAGCCCGCGGGACAGGATCGATGGCTACACCTTC.

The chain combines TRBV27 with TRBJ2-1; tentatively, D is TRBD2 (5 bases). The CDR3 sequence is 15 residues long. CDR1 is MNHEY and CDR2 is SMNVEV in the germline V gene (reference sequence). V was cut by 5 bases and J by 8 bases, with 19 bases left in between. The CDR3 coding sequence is TGTGCCAGCAGTCCCTTCGGACTCAGCACGGATGAGCAGTTCTTC. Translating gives CASSPFGLSTDEQFF.

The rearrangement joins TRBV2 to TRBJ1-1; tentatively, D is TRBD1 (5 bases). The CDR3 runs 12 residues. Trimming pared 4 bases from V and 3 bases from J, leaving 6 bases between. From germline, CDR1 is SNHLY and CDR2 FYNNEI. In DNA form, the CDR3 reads TGTGCCAGCAGTGGCAGGGACACTGAAGCTTTCTTT. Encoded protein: CASSGRDTEAFF.

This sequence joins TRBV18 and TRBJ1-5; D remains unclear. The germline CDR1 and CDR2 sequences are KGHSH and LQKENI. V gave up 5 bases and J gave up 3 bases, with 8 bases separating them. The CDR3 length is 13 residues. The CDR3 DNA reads TGTGCCAGCTCAAGAGGACCCAATCAGCCCCAGCATTTT. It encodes CASSRGPNQPQHF.

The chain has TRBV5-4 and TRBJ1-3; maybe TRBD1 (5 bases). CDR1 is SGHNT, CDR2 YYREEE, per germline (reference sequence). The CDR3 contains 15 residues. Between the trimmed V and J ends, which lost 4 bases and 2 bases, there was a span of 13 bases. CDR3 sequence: CASSVGSGAGNTIYF. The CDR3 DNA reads TGTGCCAGCAGCGTGGGGTCGGGGGCTGGAAACACCATATATTTT.

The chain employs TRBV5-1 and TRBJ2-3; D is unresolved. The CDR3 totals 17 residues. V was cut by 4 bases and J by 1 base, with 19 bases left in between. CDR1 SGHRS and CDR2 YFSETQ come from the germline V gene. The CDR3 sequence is CASSQTLSPEGTDTQYF. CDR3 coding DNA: TGCGCCAGCAGCCAGACCCTGAGCCCCGAGGGCACAGATACGCAGTATTTT.

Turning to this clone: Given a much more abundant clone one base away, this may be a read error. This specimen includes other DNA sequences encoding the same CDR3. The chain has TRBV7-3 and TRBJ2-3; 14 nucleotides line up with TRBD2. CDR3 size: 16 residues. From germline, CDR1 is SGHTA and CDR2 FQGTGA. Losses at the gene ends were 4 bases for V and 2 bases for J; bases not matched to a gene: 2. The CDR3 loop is CASSSGLAGVTDTQYF. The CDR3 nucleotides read TGTGCCAGCAGCTCGGGACTAGCGGGGGTCACAGATACGCAGTATTTT.

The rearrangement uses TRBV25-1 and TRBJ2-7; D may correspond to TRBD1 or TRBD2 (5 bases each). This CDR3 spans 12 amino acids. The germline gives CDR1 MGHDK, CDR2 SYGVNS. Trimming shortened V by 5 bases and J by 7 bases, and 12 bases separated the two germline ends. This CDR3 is CASSWGYREQYF. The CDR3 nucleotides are TGTGCCAGCAGTTGGGGGTATCGGGAGCAGTACTTC.

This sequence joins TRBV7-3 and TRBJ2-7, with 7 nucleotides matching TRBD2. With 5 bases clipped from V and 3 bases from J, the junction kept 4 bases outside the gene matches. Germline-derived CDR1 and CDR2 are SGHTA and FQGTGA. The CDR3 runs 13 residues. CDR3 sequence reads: CASSRGLDYEQYF. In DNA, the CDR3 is TGTGCCAGCAGCCGCGGACTAGACTACGAGCAGTACTTC.

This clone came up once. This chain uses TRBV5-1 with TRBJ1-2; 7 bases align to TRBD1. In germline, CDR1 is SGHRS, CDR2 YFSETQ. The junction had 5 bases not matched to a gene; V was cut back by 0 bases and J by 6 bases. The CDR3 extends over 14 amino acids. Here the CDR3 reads CASSLEGAEDGYTF. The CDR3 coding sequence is TGCGCCAGCAGCTTGGAGGGGGCGGAGGATGGCTACACCTTC.